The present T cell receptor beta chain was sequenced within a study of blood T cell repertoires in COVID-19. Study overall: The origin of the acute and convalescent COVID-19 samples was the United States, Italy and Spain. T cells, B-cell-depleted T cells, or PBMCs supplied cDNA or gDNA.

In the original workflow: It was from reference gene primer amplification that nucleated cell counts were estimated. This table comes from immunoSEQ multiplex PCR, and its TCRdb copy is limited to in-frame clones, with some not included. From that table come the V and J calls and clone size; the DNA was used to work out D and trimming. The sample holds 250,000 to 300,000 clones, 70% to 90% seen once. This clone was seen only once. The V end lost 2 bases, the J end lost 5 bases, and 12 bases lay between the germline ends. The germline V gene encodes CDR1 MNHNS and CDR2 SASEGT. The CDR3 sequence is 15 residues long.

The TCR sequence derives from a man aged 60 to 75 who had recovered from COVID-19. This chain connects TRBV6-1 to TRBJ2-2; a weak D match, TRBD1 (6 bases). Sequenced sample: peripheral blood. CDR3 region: CASSEPWGRTGELFF. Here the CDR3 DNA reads TGTGCCAGCAGTGAACCATGGGGGCGGACCGGGGAGCTGTTTTTT.